This T cell receptor beta chain was identified in a study of blood T cell repertoires in COVID-19. CDR3 length equals 12 residues. The V end lost 5 bases, the J end lost 8 bases, and 12 bases lay between the germline ends. Per the germline V gene, CDR1 is SGHTA and CDR2 is FQGNSA. The protocol was immunoSEQ multiplex PCR, while the TCRdb copy is restricted to in-frame clones and leaves out a portion. The sample lists about 80,000 clones, 88% occurring once. The sequencing sample was made of peripheral blood. This receptor was identified in a woman over 75 with acute or convalescent COVID-19. The chain employs TRBV7-2 and TRBJ1-2, with a tentative D call TRBD1 (6 bases). CDR3 in amino acids: CASSRPGEGYTF. CDR3 nucleotides: TGTGCCAGCAGCAGGCCAGGGGAAGGCTACACCTTC.